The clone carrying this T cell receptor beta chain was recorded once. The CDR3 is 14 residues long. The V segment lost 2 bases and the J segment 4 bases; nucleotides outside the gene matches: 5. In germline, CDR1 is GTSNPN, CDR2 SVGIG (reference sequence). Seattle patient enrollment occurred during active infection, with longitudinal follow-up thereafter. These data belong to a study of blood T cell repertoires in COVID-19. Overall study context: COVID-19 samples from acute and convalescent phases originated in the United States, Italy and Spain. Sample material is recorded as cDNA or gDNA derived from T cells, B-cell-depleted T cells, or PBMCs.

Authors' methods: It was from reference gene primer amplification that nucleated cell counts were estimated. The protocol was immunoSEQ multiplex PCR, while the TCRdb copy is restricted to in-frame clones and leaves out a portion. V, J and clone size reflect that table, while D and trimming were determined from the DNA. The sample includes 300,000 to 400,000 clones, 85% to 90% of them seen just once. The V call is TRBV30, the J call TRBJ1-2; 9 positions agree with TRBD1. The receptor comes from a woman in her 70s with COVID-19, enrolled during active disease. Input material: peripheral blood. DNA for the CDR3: TGTGCCTGGAGTCACCAGACAGGGGGCTATGGCTACACCTTC. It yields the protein CAWSHQTGGYGYTF.